Below are 26 T cell receptor beta chains sequenced from a single sample in a study of blood T cell repertoires in COVID-19. Only in-frame clones appear in the TCRdb table, and some are missing; sequencing was by immunoSEQ multiplex PCR. In the table there are about 180,000 clones, 65% to 90% of which are singletons. Sequenced: peripheral blood. The receptor source for this set is a human donor in a cohort sampled during active COVID-19.

This CDR3 reads CASTEGGQSQFNYGYTF. The CDR3 DNA reads TGTGCCAGTACCGAGGGGGGACAGAGCCAATTCAACTATGGCTACACCTTC. The chain combines TRBV19 with TRBJ1-2; 7 nucleotides match TRBD1. The J segment lost 2 bases and the V segment lost 7 bases, leaving 16 bases of the junction unmatched. Germline values: CDR1 LNHDA, CDR2 SQIVND (reference sequence). CDR3 length: 17 amino acids. The full variable domain, in which reference TRBV19 and TRBJ1-2 provide the parts outside the CDR3, is DGGITQSPKYLFRKEGQNVTLSCEQNLNHDAMYWYRQDPGQGLRLIYYSQIVNDFQKGDIAEGYSVSREKKESFPLTVTSAQKNPTAFYLCASTEGGQSQFNYGYTFGSGTRLTVV.

This chain links TRBV11-2 with TRBJ2-1; 12 positions agree with TRBD2. The V and J ends lost 1 base and 7 bases, in that order; junction bases with no gene match: 11. Germline V gene data show CDR1 as SGHAT and CDR2 as FQNNGV. The CDR3 is 18 residues long. CDR3 nucleotide sequence: TGTGCCAGCAGCTTAGGTAGGCCTAGCGGGAGGGGTCTTAATGAGCAGTTCTTC. It translates to CASSLGRPSGRGLNEQFF.

The chain joins TRBV28 to TRBJ1-1; D is perhaps TRBD1 (6 bases). The germline V gene encodes CDR1 MDHEN and CDR2 SYDVKM. This CDR3 spans 13 amino acids. V gave up 4 bases and J gave up 4 bases, with 10 bases separating them. CDR3 amino acids: CASSYQQGTEAFF. The CDR3 nucleotides are TGTGCCAGCAGTTACCAACAGGGCACTGAAGCTTTCTTT.

The chain uses TRBV3-1 (or the pseudogene TRBV3-2) and TRBJ1-3, with 7 nucleotides matching TRBD1. CDR1 and CDR2 (germline): LGHDT, YNNKEL (reference sequence). V was clipped by 4 bases and J by 3 bases; unmatched bases: 6. The CDR3 is 15 amino acids. CDR3 amino acids: CASSPTGVSGNTIYF. CDR3 nucleotide sequence: TGTGCCAGCAGCCCTACAGGGGTTAGTGGAAACACCATATATTTT.

The V and J genes are TRBV10-3 and TRBJ2-3, with D perhaps TRBD2 (6 bases). Trimming took off 6 bases at V and 2 bases at J, with 15 bases between the two ends. This CDR3 is 15 amino acids long. The V gene's germline CDR1 is ENHRY and CDR2 SYGVKD. The CDR3, as DNA: TGTGCCATCAGGGGTTTAGCGGTTTCCACAGATACGCAGTATTTT. Amino acid sequence: CAIRGLAVSTDTQYF.

The chain has TRBV19 and TRBJ1-2; D is perhaps TRBD1 (6 bases). CDR1 LNHDA and CDR2 SQIVND come from the germline V gene (reference sequence). The germline V and J ends were trimmed by 11 bases and 3 bases, with 13 bases remaining between them. There are 12 residues in the CDR3. The CDR3 is CASRAGDYGYTF. The DNA of the CDR3 is TGTGCCTCCAGGGCAGGGGACTATGGCTACACCTTC.

V and J are TRBV15 and TRBJ2-1, with TRBD2 identical over 11 bases. The trim removed 5 bases at V and 6 bases at J, leaving 21 bases unmatched. The length of the CDR3 is 20 residues. CDR1 is LNHNV, CDR2 YYDKDF, per germline (reference sequence). CDR3 loop: CATSGHTGPRLAGGLNEQFF. CDR3 coding DNA: TGTGCCACCAGCGGACACACCGGACCGAGGCTAGCGGGGGGCCTCAATGAGCAGTTCTTC.

This chain connects TRBV10-1 to TRBJ2-7, with 9 bases matching TRBD1. Germline assignment: CDR1 WNHNN and CDR2 SYGVQD (reference sequence). The CDR3 covers 15 residues. V lost 5 bases and J lost 2; bases outside the gene matches: 7. The CDR3 loop is CASSHTRTGAYEQYF. As DNA, the CDR3 is TGCGCCAGCAGTCATACCCGGACAGGGGCCTACGAGCAGTACTTC.

The rearrangement joins TRBV9 to TRBJ1-6; D not certain. V was clipped by 0 bases and J by 4 bases, with 8 bases between them. In germline, CDR1 is SGDLS, CDR2 YYNGEE. The CDR3 has 15 residues. The CDR3 DNA follows: TGTGCCAGCAGCGTAGCCCAGAAATATAATTCACCCCTCCACTTT. It yields the protein CASSVAQKYNSPLHF.

The chain is built from TRBV5-1 and TRBJ2-7, with 7 nucleotides matching TRBD1. The CDR3 is 13 amino acids. The junction had 2 bases not matched to a gene; V was cut back by 2 bases and J by 3 bases. CDR1 and CDR2 (germline): SGHRS, YFSETQ. As DNA, the CDR3 is TGCGCCAGCAGCTTTGACAGGGTCTACGAGCAGTACTTC. The encoded protein is CASSFDRVYEQYF.

The chain has TRBV5-8 and TRBJ1-5, with TRBD1 matching 7 bases. Looked up from germline, CDR1 is SGHTS and CDR2 is YDEGEE. The ends lost 9 bases at V and 2 bases at J; junction bases unmatched: 11. This CDR3 region has 15 residues. The DNA for the CDR3 is TGTGCCACTTCTTTACAGGGGAATGGCAATCAGCCCCAGCATTTT. It codes for CATSLQGNGNQPQHF.

This clone was picked up a small number of times. The chain employs TRBV7-3 and TRBJ2-5, with unresolved D. With 5 bases removed from V and 0 bases from J, the gap between germline ends came to 4 bases. The CDR3 runs to 12 residues. The V gene's germline CDR1 is SGHTA and CDR2 FQGTGA. The CDR3, as DNA: TGTGCCAGCAGCCCAGACCAAGAGACCCAGTACTTC. It translates to CASSPDQETQYF.

The chain joins TRBV5-1 to TRBJ2-7; perhaps TRBD1 as D (6 bases). Germline values: CDR1 SGHRS, CDR2 YFSETQ. There are 14 residues in the CDR3. Trimming took off 4 bases at V and 2 bases at J, with 13 bases between the two ends. CDR3 in DNA: TGCGCCAGCAGCGAAAGGACAGAGCCCTACGAGCAGTACTTC. Encoded protein: CASSERTEPYEQYF.

The rearrangement uses TRBV29-1 and TRBJ2-5, with a tentative D call TRBD1 (5 bases). V was cut by 2 bases and J by 3 bases, with 13 bases left in between. This CDR3 contains 14 residues. Germline V CDR1 and CDR2: SQVTM, ANQGSEA. CDR3: CSVERVDRKETQYF. Here the CDR3 DNA reads TGCAGCGTTGAAAGGGTTGACAGAAAAGAGACCCAGTACTTC.

V usage is TRBV6-5 and J usage is TRBJ1-4; D may be TRBD1 (5 bases). Germline V CDR1 and CDR2: MNHEY, SVGAGI. Trimming took off 7 bases at V and 10 bases at J, with 16 bases between the two ends. This CDR3 has 13 residues. CDR3 nucleotides: TGTGCCAGCACCGACCCCTTGGGGGGAAAACTGTTTTTT. Translated: CASTDPLGGKLFF.

The CDR3 here is CASSAPWTGGAGANVLTF. The CDR3, as DNA: TGTGCCAGCAGTGCTCCGTGGACAGGGGGCGCTGGGGCCAACGTCCTGACTTTC. The chain carries TRBV28 and TRBJ2-6; 11 nucleotides match TRBD1. The CDR3 contains 18 residues. Trimming took 5 bases from V and 2 from J; bases not matched to a gene: 8. Looked up from germline, CDR1 is MDHEN and CDR2 is SYDVKM.

The chain combines TRBV12-3 or TRBV12-4 with TRBJ2-1, with a possible D match to TRBD2 (6 bases). V gave up 4 bases and J gave up 7 bases, with 11 bases separating them. The CDR3 spans 13 residues. In nucleotides, the CDR3 is TGTGCCAGCAGTTGGCGGGATGCGAATGAGCAGTTCTTC. It codes for CASSWRDANEQFF.

The chain recombines TRBV20-1 with TRBJ2-3, with 11 nucleotides matching TRBD2. Germline values: CDR1 DFQATT, CDR2 SNEGSKA (reference sequence). This CDR3 has 17 residues. V was pared by 3 bases and J by 0 bases, with 8 bases of the junction left unmatched. Here the CDR3 reads CSASRGTSGTSTDTQYF. The CDR3 DNA reads as TGCAGTGCTAGTCGAGGGACTAGCGGCACTAGCACAGATACGCAGTATTTT.

This clone was detected once. The rearrangement uses TRBV4-3 and TRBJ1-2; a weak D match, TRBD1 (6 bases). V shed 3 bases and J shed 8 bases, with 16 bases lying between them. This CDR3 spans 14 amino acids. The germline V gene encodes CDR1 LGHNA and CDR2 YSLEER. The DNA for the CDR3 is TGCGCCAGCAGCCAGCAACAGGGATTCGGCGGCTACACCTTC. This gives the protein CASSQQQGFGGYTF.

V and J are TRBV5-8 and TRBJ2-7, with 9 bases fitting TRBD1. CDR3 length: 15 residues. Germline V gene data show CDR1 as SGHTS and CDR2 as YDEGEE. V shed 4 bases and J 3 bases; nucleotides not matched to a gene: 8. The CDR3 protein is CASSPEGTGSYEQYF. The CDR3 region has the DNA TGTGCCAGCAGCCCGGAAGGGACAGGGAGCTACGAGCAGTACTTC.

This sequence joins TRBV5-1 and TRBJ1-2; 9 nucleotides line up with TRBD1. The germline V gene encodes CDR1 SGHRS and CDR2 YFSETQ. V gave up 4 bases and J gave up 5 bases; unmatched junction bases: 9. The CDR3 is made up of 15 amino acids. The CDR3 loop reads CASSGSGTGPYGYTF. The CDR3 DNA sequence: TGCGCCAGCAGCGGGTCCGGGACAGGGCCTTATGGCTACACCTTC.

Only one count was recorded for this clone. As DNA, the CDR3 is TGTGCCAGCAGCTTAAGGGAGAGGAGCACAGATACGCAGTATTTT. Encoded protein: CASSLRERSTDTQYF. V and J are TRBV7-2 and TRBJ2-3; tentatively, D is TRBD2 (5 bases). Looked up from germline, CDR1 is SGHTA and CDR2 is FQGNSA. Trimming removed 2 bases at V and 0 bases at J, with 9 bases between. The CDR3 is 15 amino acids. The full variable domain, completed using reference TRBV7-2 and TRBJ2-3, is GAGVSQSPSNKVTEKGKDVELRCDPISGHTALYWYRQSLGQGLEFLIYFQGNSAPDKSGLPSDRFSAERTGGSVSTLTIQRTQQEDSAVYLCASSLRERSTDTQYFGPGTRLTVL.

This clone showed up just once. V is TRBV11-3 and J is TRBJ2-6; 8 positions agree with TRBD1. CDR1 and CDR2 (germline): SGHNT, YENEEA. The CDR3 is 15 residues long. The ends lost 5 bases at V and 8 bases at J; junction bases unmatched: 8. CDR3 nucleotide sequence: TGTGCCAGCAGCAGACCCCAGGGGGCGACCAACGTCCTGACTTTC. It is translated as CASSRPQGATNVLTF.

This clone was seen more than once but under ten times. V usage is TRBV7-2 and J usage is TRBJ2-7; no clear D gene. The germline V gene encodes CDR1 SGHTA and CDR2 FQGNSA. The CDR3 covers 11 residues. Trimming cost V 5 bases and J 3 bases, with 5 bases left between them. The DNA of the CDR3 is TGTGCCAGCAGCGAGAGCTACGAGCAGTACTTC. It is translated as CASSESYEQYF.

This clone was seen a handful of times. The V and J genes are TRBV6-2 or TRBV6-3 and TRBJ1-6, with D perhaps TRBD1 (6 bases). This CDR3 spans 17 amino acids. With 0 bases removed from V and 9 bases from J, the gap between germline ends came to 18 bases. From germline, CDR1 is MNHEY and CDR2 SVGEGT. In DNA, the CDR3 is TGTGCCAGCAGTTACTCGAGGGGGGGCGCGGAAATTTCACCCCTCCACTTT. This sequence encodes CASSYSRGGAEISPLHF.

CDR3: CATDRGVFGYTF. CDR3 coding DNA: TGTGCCACGGACAGGGGAGTTTTTGGCTACACCTTC. The chain uses TRBV19 and TRBJ1-2; the match to TRBD1 covers 9 bases. The CDR3 consists of 12 residues. The junction had 7 bases not matched to a gene; V was cut back by 10 bases and J by 7 bases. Germline V gene sequence: CDR1 LNHDA, CDR2 SQIVND (reference sequence).